This entry is about one TCR beta chain. No cognate antigen has been identified for it. The input lacks base qualities; no much larger clone sits a single base away. The data are from a study of response to subunit inactivated influenza vaccine listed by TCRdb under 2018. Regarding the complete study: The study used deep quantitative T cell receptor repertoire profiling to track responses to a trivalent subunit inactivated influenza vaccine.

The library came from RT-PCR. Sequencing relied on an Illumina HiSeq 2500. Clones were called with MiXCR by TCRdb after fastp trimmed the public reads at Q25, and only in-frame beta chains were retained. Entries are consolidated by CDR3 protein sequence, retaining the most common genes and DNA. Counted in this sample were fewer than 550,000 distinct CDR3 sequences; approximately 24% of them appeared once. The top ten clones comprise under 2.5% of the sample. Broad study findings and their caveats: It was suggested by the authors that each seasonal influenza vaccination may recruit only a limited number of new T cells.

The CDR3, from cysteine to phenylalanine, totals 14 residues. Only CDR3 DNA remains: 42 bases, in frame from the first base. V is reduced by 5 bases and J by 4 bases, leaving a spacing of 11 bases between them. The V and J segments used are TRBV12-3 or TRBV12-4 and TRBJ1-4, and possibly TRBD1, on 6 matching bases. The sequencing here drew on CD4+ T cells sorted from PBMCs, taken 5 days after vaccination. This clonotype was obtained from a man in his fifties who received an inactivated influenza vaccine. Donor details come from another sample of the same person, matched by shared clones. CDR3 region: CASSQGIFNEKLFF. At the DNA level, the sequence is TGTGCCAGCAGTCAGGGGATTTTTAATGAAAAACTGTTTTTT.